The present T cell receptor (beta chain) was sequenced within a study of lymphopenia after photon versus proton radiotherapy. The germline gives CDR1 MDHEN, CDR2 SYDVKM. This CDR3 has 13 amino acids. Deletions cut 2 bases from V and 4 bases from J, with 8 bases between. Clones were sequenced by immunoSEQ multiplex PCR, and TCRdb holds only the in-frame ones, with some missing. The table has about 70,000 clones, around 92% seen once. The V call is TRBV28, the J call TRBJ1-1; no reliable D call. This receptor was taken from a woman aged 40-49 years with cholangiocarcinoma. The sequencing here drew on peripheral blood, taken from a patient treated with photon-based radiotherapy. This CDR3 reads CASSLLTGTEAFF. As DNA, the CDR3 is TGTGCCAGCAGTTTACTCACGGGCACTGAAGCTTTCTTT.